The next 15 T cell receptor beta chains were all read from a single sample in a study of T cells after posttransplantation cyclophosphamide (dated by TCRdb to 2016 to 2017). Interpreted using the paper, the treatment or condition label stands for: high-dose cyclophosphamide on days +3 and +4 as single-agent GVHD prophylaxis. Busulfan and fludarabine conditioning, a related or unrelated marrow graft, and cyclophosphamide on days +3 and +4 were given to PTCy patients. The method behind the library was the immunoSEQ multiplex PCR assay. The table was pulled from immuneACCESS by TCRdb, which kept in-frame rearrangements only. Such tables lose some clones; where checked, under half of the loss comes from unresolved V genes, and the rest has no known cause. Counted in this sample were fewer than 45,000 clones; over 75% of them appeared once. The top ten clonotypes cover roughly 8.7% of the sample. This sample comprised CD4+ T cells sorted from blood, obtained 1,700 to 2,000 days after a stem cell transplant with posttransplant cyclophosphamide. Source of these receptors: a female patient aged 40-49 years who received an allogeneic stem cell transplant from a related donor, was CMV-positive, and had no GVHD. In transplant recipients, some T cells may be of donor rather than host origin.

The chain links TRBV28 to TRBJ2-7; D gene ambiguous. Germline V gene data show CDR1 as MDHEN and CDR2 as SYDVKM. The V and J ends lost 3 bases and 5 bases respectively, with 2 bases between them. CDR3 size: 10 residues. This CDR3 is CASSFNEQYF. The CDR3 DNA sequence: TGTGCCAGCAGTTTTAACGAGCAGTACTTC.

This sequence joins TRBV14 and TRBJ2-5; a possible D gene is TRBD2 (5 bases). The CDR3 totals 17 residues. V was cut by 0 bases and J by 7 bases, with 21 bases left in between. The V gene's germline CDR1 is SGHDN and CDR2 FVKESK. The CDR3 nucleotides read TGTGCCAGCAGCCAAGAGATCGCGGGCCCGTCTATAGGGACCCAGTACTTC. Translation gives CASSQEIAGPSIGTQYF.

This sequence joins TRBV6-5 and TRBJ1-4; D call uncertain. Germline V lookup: CDR1 MNHEY, CDR2 SVGAGI. This CDR3 is 15 amino acids long. Trimming cost V 0 bases and J 8 bases, with 13 bases left between them. The CDR3 DNA is TGTGCCAGCAGTTACTCGGGCGGGTCGGGGGAAAAACTGTTTTTT. Protein: CASSYSGGSGEKLFF.

The chain links TRBV28 to TRBJ1-4, with D possibly being TRBD1 (6 bases). Trimming took off 5 bases at V and 8 bases at J, with 18 bases between the two ends. Germline V CDR1 and CDR2: MDHEN, SYDVKM. The CDR3 extends over 15 amino acids. The DNA for the CDR3 is TGTGCCAGCAGTCCTGGGGACATCCGAGAAGAAAAACTGTTTTTT. Its protein product is CASSPGDIREEKLFF.

The chain carries TRBV5-1 and TRBJ2-7, with 7 bases matching TRBD2. The germline V gene has CDR1 SGHRS and CDR2 YFSETQ. Trimming took 4 bases from V and 7 from J; bases not matched to a gene: 5. This CDR3 is built from 12 residues. The CDR3 nucleotides are TGCGCCAGCAGCGGGGCGGGGGAGGAGCAGTACTTC. Translating it yields CASSGAGEEQYF. The complete variable domain, with remaining parts taken from reference TRBV5-1 and TRBJ2-7, reads KAGVTQTPRYLIKTRGQQVTLSCSPISGHRSVSWYQQTPGQGLQFLFEYFSETQRNKGNFPGRFSGRQFSNSRSEMNVSTLELGDSALYLCASSGAGEEQYFGPGTRLTVT.

The chain couples TRBV19 to TRBJ2-1; the D gene is possibly TRBD2 (5 bases). CDR3 length: 17 amino acids. From germline, CDR1 is LNHDA and CDR2 SQIVND (reference sequence). V lost 4 bases and J lost 5, with 21 bases in between. In nucleotides, the CDR3 is TGTGCCAGTAGTAGAGGAAACGGATTTTCCGGGAACAATGAGCAGTTCTTC. As protein: CASSRGNGFSGNNEQFF.

The chain combines TRBV11-2 with TRBJ2-7, with 14 bases aligning to TRBD2. J was trimmed by 7 bases and V by 5 bases; bases with no gene match: 10. The CDR3 is 16 residues long. The germline CDR1 and CDR2 sequences are SGHAT and FQNNGV. CDR3 coding DNA: TGTGCCAGCAGCCCCCAGACTAGCGGGGGGGCGGGGGAGCAGTACTTC. Its protein product is CASSPQTSGGAGEQYF. Looking up the rest from reference TRBV11-2 and TRBJ2-7 gives the full variable domain: EAGVAQSPRYKIIEKRQSVAFWCNPISGHATLYWYQQILGQGPKLLIQFQNNGVVDDSQLPKDRFSAERLKGVDSTLKIQPAKLEDSAVYLCASSPQTSGGAGEQYFGPGTRLTVT.

This chain links TRBV6-1 with TRBJ1-2; a possible D gene is TRBD1 (6 bases). CDR1 is MNHNS, CDR2 SASEGT, per germline. With 2 bases removed from V and 7 bases from J, the gap between germline ends came to 14 bases. CDR3 length: 14 residues. CDR3 sequence reads: CASSEWGQPGGYTF. DNA for the CDR3: TGTGCCAGCAGTGAATGGGGGCAGCCGGGTGGCTACACCTTC.

The chain employs TRBV6-5 and TRBJ2-5, with a possible D match to TRBD2 (6 bases). Germline-derived CDR1 and CDR2 are MNHEY and SVGAGI. The CDR3 consists of 13 residues. Trimming pared 8 bases from V and 2 bases from J, leaving 12 bases between. The CDR3 sequence is CASAGTAQETQYF. CDR3 nucleotides: TGTGCCAGCGCCGGGACTGCACAAGAGACCCAGTACTTC.

V and J are TRBV6-1 and TRBJ1-6; D might be TRBD1 (5 bases). The length of the CDR3 is 14 residues. The V end lost 3 bases, the J end lost 10 bases, and 13 bases lay between the germline ends. From germline, CDR1 is MNHNS and CDR2 SASEGT. The CDR3 region is CASSDGRVGSPLHF. The CDR3, as DNA: TGTGCCAGCAGTGACGGCAGGGTAGGCTCACCCCTCCACTTT.

The chain carries TRBV29-1 and TRBJ2-7; 7 nucleotides line up with TRBD2. CDR3 size: 14 residues. Germline assignment: CDR1 SQVTM and CDR2 ANQGSEA. Trimming cost V 1 base and J 4 bases; bases outside gene matches: 7. The CDR3 loop is CSVEGEGMGYEQYF. CDR3 nucleotide sequence: TGCAGCGTTGAAGGGGAGGGGATGGGTTACGAGCAGTACTTC.

This sequence joins TRBV7-2 and TRBJ2-3, with 8 bases identical to TRBD1. This CDR3 is built from 13 residues. Germline V CDR1 and CDR2: SGHTA, FQGNSA. Trimming removed 6 bases from V and 5 bases from J; junction bases left unmatched: 4. CDR3 sequence (DNA): TGTGCCAGCAGAACAGACAGGGGAGATACGCAGTATTTT. Its translation: CASRTDRGDTQYF.

In regard to this clone: A junction end diverges from the germline sequence, so it may reflect a read error. The CDR3, as DNA: TGTGCCAGCAGTACCCCCAGGGAATGGAACTCCGGGGAGCTGTTTTTT. Protein product: CASSTPREWNSGELFF. The V call is TRBV28, the J call TRBJ2-2; weak D call: TRBD1 (5 bases). This CDR3 has 16 residues. Germline V gene sequence: CDR1 MDHEN, CDR2 SYDVKM. The full variable domain, rest sourced from reference TRBV28 and TRBJ2-2, is DVKVTQSSRYLVKRTGEKVFLECVQDMDHENMFWYRQDPGLGLRLIYFSYDVKMKEKGDIPEGYSVSREKKERFSLILESASTNQTSMYLCASSTPREWNSGELFFGEGSRLTVL.

This clone was recorded a few times. This rearrangement joins TRBV20-1 to TRBJ1-1; D uncertain. The V gene lost 4 bases and the J gene lost 4 bases, with 4 bases spanning the gap. The CDR3 has 10 amino acids. Germline V gene lookup returns CDR1 DFQATT and CDR2 SNEGSKA (reference sequence). CDR3 loop: CSAISTEAFF. CDR3 coding DNA: TGCAGTGCTATTAGCACTGAAGCTTTCTTT.

The chain uses TRBV5-1 and TRBJ1-2; perhaps TRBD1 as D (6 bases). V gave up 4 bases and J gave up 4 bases, with 11 bases separating them. Germline V CDR1 and CDR2: SGHRS, YFSETQ. The CDR3 runs to 13 residues. CDR3: CASSLGQIYGYTF. The CDR3 DNA reads as TGCGCCAGCAGCCTAGGACAGATCTATGGCTACACCTTC.